The 24 T cell receptor beta chains below come from one sample, sequenced in a study of blood T cell repertoires in COVID-19. Assay: immunoSEQ multiplex PCR; the TCRdb copy retains only in-frame clones and omits some. The data show 400,000 to 550,000 clones, with about 85% seen just once and under 2% held by the top ten. The specimen sequenced was PBMCs or T cells enriched from blood (not recorded which). Source of these receptors: a young woman with acute COVID-19.

The chain uses TRBV6-1 and TRBJ2-7; 7 bases map to TRBD1. Trimming cost V 2 bases and J 5 bases; bases outside gene matches: 12. The germline CDR1 and CDR2 sequences are MNHNS and SASEGT. CDR3 length equals 16 residues. CDR3 residues: CASSEFSQGVSDEQYF. CDR3 in DNA: TGTGCCAGCAGTGAATTTAGCCAGGGGGTAAGCGACGAGCAGTACTTC.

The rearrangement links TRBV14 to TRBJ2-1; 7 nucleotides line up with TRBD2. Germline assignment: CDR1 SGHDN and CDR2 FVKESK. There are 14 residues in the CDR3. The trim removed 5 bases at V and 8 bases at J, leaving 9 bases unmatched. The CDR3 nucleotides are TGTGCCAGCAGCTACGCATGGGGGGGAGATGAGCAGTTCTTC. Amino acids: CASSYAWGGDEQFF.

The V gene is TRBV12-3 or TRBV12-4, the J gene TRBJ1-2; 8 bases map to TRBD1. The junction had 3 bases not matched to a gene; V was cut back by 6 bases and J by 3 bases. There are 13 residues in the CDR3. The CDR3 nucleotides read TGTGCCAGCAGCCCGGGACAGGACTATGGCTACACCTTC. Its translation is CASSPGQDYGYTF.

The chain recombines TRBV6-5 with TRBJ2-7; TRBD1 is a possible D gene (5 bases). Germline CDR1 and CDR2: MNHEY and SVGAGI. The CDR3 is 14 amino acids. Trimming left V 2 bases short and J 3 bases short, with 11 bases between. Here the CDR3 reads CASSYGGAYYEQYF. CDR3 DNA sequence: TGTGCCAGCAGTTACGGTGGGGCATACTACGAGCAGTACTTC.

The J gene is TRBJ1-1, the V gene TRBV18, with D possibly TRBD1 on 5 matching bases. Germline-derived CDR1 and CDR2 are KGHSH and LQKENI. Trimming removed 1 base from V and 1 base from J, with 10 bases in between. This CDR3 is 15 amino acids long. The CDR3 nucleotides read TGTGCCAGCTCACCACGCCCCAGGGAGAACACTGAAGCTTTCTTT. This translates into CASSPRPRENTEAFF. Full variable domain (outside the CDR3, taken from reference TRBV18 and TRBJ1-1): NAGVMQNPRHLVRRRGQEARLRCSPMKGHSHVYWYRQLPEEGLKFMVYLQKENIIDESGMPKERFSAEFPKEGPSILRIQQVVRGDSAAYFCASSPRPRENTEAFFGQGTRLTVV.

The CDR3 loop reads CASSQAPRLQGYDAEAFF. The CDR3 region has the DNA TGTGCCAGCAGCCAAGCCCCCCGACTACAGGGGTACGACGCTGAAGCTTTCTTT. The chain has TRBV14 and TRBJ1-1; TRBD1 aligns across 7 bases. Germline V gene data show CDR1 as SGHDN and CDR2 as FVKESK. The ends lost 1 base at V and 6 bases at J; junction bases unmatched: 17. The CDR3 runs 18 residues. Full variable domain (rest looked up from reference TRBV14 and TRBJ1-1): EAGVTQFPSHSVIEKGQTVTLRCDPISGHDNLYWYRRVMGKEIKFLLHFVKESKQDESGMPNNRFLAERTGGTYSTLKVQPAELEDSGVYFCASSQAPRLQGYDAEAFFGQGTRLTVV.

The table lists this clone with a few counts. The chain employs TRBV2 and TRBJ2-1, with 8 bases identical to TRBD2. V was clipped by 4 bases and J by 0 bases; unmatched bases: 5. The germline V gene has CDR1 SNHLY and CDR2 FYNNEI. The CDR3 covers 16 residues. The CDR3 nucleotides are TGTGCCAGCAGTGGCGAGCGGGGGAGCTCCTACAATGAGCAGTTCTTC. Amino acids: CASSGERGSSYNEQFF.

The chain links TRBV6-5 to TRBJ2-3, with a tentative D call TRBD2 (5 bases). Trimming removed 0 bases from V and 3 bases from J, with 10 bases in between. Looked up from germline, CDR1 is MNHEY and CDR2 is SVGAGI. The CDR3 totals 15 residues. CDR3 nucleotides: TGTGCCAGCAGTTACTCGAGCGGTAGGACAGATACGCAGTATTTT. It specifies CASSYSSGRTDTQYF.

J is TRBJ1-6 and V is TRBV6-5; 9 bases align to TRBD1. V lost 3 bases, J lost 7 bases, and 7 bases stayed unmatched. CDR1 and CDR2 from the germline V gene are MNHEY and SVGAGI. There are 16 residues in the CDR3. The CDR3 region is CASSYKWGQGNSPLHF. CDR3 DNA sequence: TGTGCCAGCAGTTATAAATGGGGACAGGGAAATTCACCCCTCCACTTT.

This chain uses TRBV28 with TRBJ2-7; D is possibly TRBD1 (6 bases). CDR3 length: 14 residues. Trimming cost V 6 bases and J 2 bases, with 14 bases left between them. The V gene's germline CDR1 is MDHEN and CDR2 SYDVKM. CDR3 DNA sequence: TGTGCCAGCAGCTCCCCCTGGACAGCCTACGAGCAGTACTTC. This encodes CASSSPWTAYEQYF.

V and J are TRBV19 and TRBJ2-7; maybe TRBD2 (5 bases). Trimming took off 5 bases at V and 2 bases at J, with 13 bases between the two ends. The CDR3 totals 14 residues. Germline CDR1 is LNHDA and CDR2 is SQIVND (reference sequence). The CDR3 DNA sequence: TGTGCCAGTAGTCCCGTCGGAGGCGCCTACGAGCAGTACTTC. Its translation: CASSPVGGAYEQYF.

This clone occurred once. Additional DNA sequences in this sample encode the identical CDR3. V and J are TRBV7-9 and TRBJ1-2, with TRBD1 identical over 7 bases. This CDR3 is built from 14 residues. Germline V gene lookup returns CDR1 SEHNR and CDR2 FQNEAQ (reference sequence). V was pared by 3 bases and J by 0 bases, with 1 base of the junction left unmatched. The chain's CDR3 is CASSLGQTNYGYTF. The CDR3 nucleotides are TGTGCCAGCAGCTTGGGACAGACTAACTATGGCTACACCTTC.

The V call is TRBV13, the J call TRBJ1-6; the match to TRBD1 covers 8 bases. Germline assignment: CDR1 PRHDT and CDR2 FYEKMQ (reference sequence). This CDR3 is built from 18 residues. The V gene end was trimmed by 5 bases and the J gene end by 2 bases; junction bases not matched to a gene: 11. CDR3 nucleotides: TGTGCCAGCAGCGCCTGGACAGGGCAGGGGGCCTATAATTCACCCCTCCACTTT. Its protein is CASSAWTGQGAYNSPLHF.

The chain carries TRBV25-1 and TRBJ2-2; 8 bases map to TRBD1. The V segment lost 7 bases and the J segment 7 bases; nucleotides outside the gene matches: 5. The germline V gene encodes CDR1 MGHDK and CDR2 SYGVNS. The CDR3 consists of 13 residues. The DNA of the CDR3 is TGTGCCAGCACCGGACAGGGCGACGGGGAGCTGTTTTTT. Translated, it gives CASTGQGDGELFF.

This chain joins TRBV4-1 and TRBJ2-7; perhaps TRBD1 as D (6 bases). The CDR3 totals 14 residues. Germline V gene sequence: CDR1 MGHRA, CDR2 YSYEKL. The V end was cut by 6 bases, the J end by 0 bases, with 12 bases between. The CDR3 sequence: CASRWQGSSYEQYF. CDR3 nucleotides: TGCGCCAGCAGGTGGCAGGGGAGCTCCTACGAGCAGTACTTC.

The chain couples TRBV9 to TRBJ2-2, with 12 bases fitting TRBD2. The V and J ends lost 4 bases and 2 bases, in that order; junction bases with no gene match: 6. CDR1 is SGDLS, CDR2 YYNGEE, per germline. CDR3 size: 17 residues. The CDR3 sequence: CASSTSTSGGNTGELFF. CDR3 sequence (DNA): TGTGCCAGCAGCACCTCGACTAGCGGGGGTAACACCGGGGAGCTGTTTTTT.

The chain combines TRBV9 with TRBJ2-1, with TRBD1 matching over 9 bases. Germline CDR1 and CDR2: SGDLS and YYNGEE. V dropped 3 bases and J dropped 7; count of bases not matched to a gene: 5. The CDR3 length is 14 residues. The chain's CDR3 is CASSEQGAKNEQFF. In DNA, the CDR3 is TGTGCCAGCAGCGAACAGGGGGCGAAGAATGAGCAGTTCTTC.

The gene calls are TRBV6-5 and TRBJ2-1; 7 nucleotides align to TRBD1. The CDR3 length is 15 residues. V dropped 7 bases and J dropped 4; count of bases not matched to a gene: 10. CDR1 and CDR2 (germline): MNHEY, SVGAGI. The CDR3 region has the DNA TGTGCCAGCAACCTGACAGGGAATCTTTACAATGAGCAGTTCTTC. Translating gives CASNLTGNLYNEQFF.

V gene TRBV9 combines with J gene TRBJ2-7; tentative D call: TRBD1 (6 bases). Looked up from germline, CDR1 is SGDLS and CDR2 is YYNGEE. This CDR3 has 14 residues. V was cut by 4 bases and J by 4 bases, with 15 bases left in between. This chain's CDR3 is CASSPQGRMYEQYF. As DNA, the CDR3 is TGTGCCAGCAGCCCACAGGGAAGGATGTACGAGCAGTACTTC.

The rearrangement uses TRBV2 and TRBJ2-1; 8 bases map to TRBD2. The germline V gene encodes CDR1 SNHLY and CDR2 FYNNEI. Losses at the gene ends were 6 bases for V and 6 bases for J; bases not matched to a gene: 10. The CDR3 covers 15 residues. The CDR3 spells CASRTLAGRLNEQFF. The CDR3 nucleotides are TGTGCCAGCAGGACCTTAGCGGGAAGACTCAATGAGCAGTTCTTC. Complete variable domain (other parts from reference TRBV2 and TRBJ2-1): EPEVTQTPSHQVTQMGQEVILRCVPISNHLYFYWYRQILGQKVEFLVSFYNNEISEKSEIFDDQFSVERPDGSNFTLKIRSTKLEDSAMYFCASRTLAGRLNEQFFGPGTRLTVL.

This sequence joins TRBV19 and TRBJ1-1, with D possibly matching TRBD1 (6 bases). With 6 bases removed from V and 0 bases from J, the gap between germline ends came to 8 bases. Germline V gene data show CDR1 as LNHDA and CDR2 as SQIVND (reference sequence). The CDR3 runs to 13 residues. The DNA for the CDR3 is TGTGCCAGTAGAAAGGGGGTGAACACTGAAGCTTTCTTT. The encoded protein is CASRKGVNTEAFF.

Concerning this clone: This same CDR3 is encoded by further DNA sequences in the sample. This chain uses TRBV6-4 with TRBJ2-3, with TRBD2 identical over 12 bases. Germline CDR1 MRHNA, CDR2 SNTAGT. The CDR3 length is 17 residues. The ends lost 3 bases at V and 1 base at J; junction bases unmatched: 5. CDR3 DNA: TGTGCCAGCAGTGAGACTAGCGGGAGCGGGGGCACAGATACGCAGTATTTT. The encoded protein is CASSETSGSGGTDTQYF.

The chain couples TRBV6-1 to TRBJ2-4; TRBD1 might be the D (5 bases). The CDR3 covers 15 residues. The V gene lost 1 base and the J gene lost 1 base, with 8 bases spanning the gap. Germline lookup yields CDR1 MNHNS and CDR2 SASEGT. CDR3: CASSEVSGAKNIQYF. Written as DNA, the CDR3 is TGTGCCAGCAGTGAAGTCTCAGGGGCCAAAAACATTCAGTACTTC.

In DNA form, the CDR3 reads TGCGCCAGCAGCCAACAGACAGACTATAATTCACCCCTCCACTTT. This sequence encodes CASSQQTDYNSPLHF. The genes are TRBV4-1 and TRBJ1-6, with TRBD1 as a possible D gene (5 bases). CDR3 length: 15 residues. Germline loops: CDR1 MGHRA, CDR2 YSYEKL. V lost 2 bases to trimming and J lost 3 bases, with 8 bases between them.